This TCR beta chain was observed in a study of cytomegalovirus exposure and HLA in healthy donors. PCR employed 60 Vbeta and 13 Jbeta primers. Using immunoSEQ multiplex PCR, the repertoire was profiled, and TCRdb retains in-frame clones only, with some absent. The sample consists of about 80,000 clones, approximately 60% of them appearing once. Healthy bone marrow donors supplied every sample. Germline values: CDR1 LNHDA, CDR2 SQIVND (reference sequence). Trimming removed 3 bases at V and 1 base at J, with 9 bases between. The CDR3 length is 14 residues. The sequencing input was PBMCs. The TCR comes from a male donor in good health and CMV-seropositive. The chain recombines TRBV19 with TRBJ1-1; D not resolved. CDR3 loop: CASSMGSRNTEAFF. CDR3 bases: TGTGCCAGTAGTATGGGCAGCCGGAACACTGAAGCTTTCTTT. Complete variable domain (other parts from reference TRBV19 and TRBJ1-1): DGGITQSPKYLFRKEGQNVTLSCEQNLNHDAMYWYRQDPGQGLRLIYYSQIVNDFQKGDIAEGYSVSREKKESFPLTVTSAQKNPTAFYLCASSMGSRNTEAFFGQGTRLTVV.